Listed below are T cell receptor beta chains from one sample, sequenced in a study of siplizumab effects on memory and regulatory T cells. Data came from immunoSEQ multiplex PCR; TCRdb stores just in-frame clones and leaves some out. The sample carries roughly 100,000 clones, approximately 91% recorded once. Sequencing input: non-Treg CD4+ T cells sorted from blood. All receptors come from a human donor in good health. Both conserved end residues are part of each CDR3. Each record gives: CDR3 protein, V gene.

CAWSVRQGADTQYF,TRBV30
CASSIVRAFYNEQFF,TRBV19
CASSRGGGYGYTF,TRBV7-3
CASSQGGTSGINEQFF,TRBV4-2
CASSELGHLFSYNEQFF,TRBV6-1
CASSLGRTAIGTGELFF,TRBV5-1
CASSQDGVNYGYTF,TRBV4-3
CASSYTGELFF,TRBV5-6
CAWSPREKLFF,TRBV30
CASSLGRASDSYEQYF,TRBV7-9
CASSILRGNEQFF,TRBV19
CAWSALSGQRVNQPQHF,TRBV30
CASSLAGTSNEKLFF,TRBV7-9
CASHPRGLNEDTQYF,TRBV6-6
CASSPLGTSGRAAETQYF,TRBV4-2
CASMQGGADTEAFF,TRBV6-1
CASSTPGLAELLKGTDTQYF,TRBV19
CASSLWAVRGYTF,TRBV5-6
CASSAQTGDYVSTDTQYF,TRBV9
CASLIGNTIYF,TRBV19
CASSRDRGNTEAFF,TRBV7-3
CASSQFIGRTEAFF,TRBV14
CASSPSREGLNEQFF,TRBV5-4
CASSPRTSATNEQFF,TRBV19
CASTEEAQYF,TRBV6-1
CASSYSIDRVGYTF,TRBV6-5
CASSTSNQPQHF,TRBV19
CASSVGQGIRVYNEQFF,TRBV9
CASSVGTGVSYNEQFF,TRBV2
CASSSRDSLSPLHF,TRBV7-2
CSPENTGELFF,TRBV29-1
CASSRTSGEQFF,TRBV27
CASSLQGREFEQYF,TRBV7-2
CASSQGRTGAFF,TRBV18
CASSLLQSGPRAQFF,TRBV11-2
CASSEGDRLAASYEQYF,TRBV6-1
CASSYTGTGHYEQYF,TRBV6-5
CAISGTGGTEAFF,TRBV10-3
CASSGTGNEKLFF,TRBV6-1
CAILAGNEQFF,TRBV6-5
CASSPTSGNADTQYF,TRBV19
CATSRGGLADNEQFF,TRBV15
CASSLTGVNTEAFF,TRBV19
CASSWDTAGMSTDTQYF,TRBV5-1
CASSFGGEPYEQYF,TRBV5-4
CASSLASVGRRVYNEQFF,TRBV5-1
CASSQGMHGVTSYEQYF,TRBV4-1
CASSLPGLDRGETQYF,TRBV27
CASGLEPGPYEQYF,TRBV12-5
CASKIGGFGNQPQHF,TRBV27
CASSPGTGVDYGYTF,TRBV5-6
CASSQPPGETQYF,TRBV2
CASSLGGFYEQYF,TRBV4-1
CASSLGTAGANVLTF,TRBV5-1
CASSELYEQYF,TRBV6-1